The 5 T cell receptor beta chains reported below all come from one sample, sequenced in a study of technical replicates of blood from several donors. Measured with immunoSEQ multiplex PCR; TCRdb has only the in-frame clones, and not every one. This table holds tens of thousands of clones, about 83% found once. Sequenced: PBMCs. Source of these receptors: a human donor in good health. Some clones in this sample may be carry-over from other donors' samples.

The chain carries TRBV29-1 and TRBJ2-7; 7 bases match TRBD1. The CDR3 sequence is 13 residues long. V was pared by 5 bases and J by 3 bases, with 7 bases of the junction left unmatched. Germline V gene sequence: CDR1 SQVTM, CDR2 ANQGSEA. CDR3 DNA sequence: TGCAGCGTTAGGACAGGAGACGGCTACGAGCAGTACTTC. Translating gives CSVRTGDGYEQYF.

This chain joins TRBV19 and TRBJ1-5, with a tentative D call TRBD1 (5 bases). Per the germline V gene, CDR1 is LNHDA and CDR2 is SQIVND (reference sequence). V was clipped by 10 bases and J by 2 bases, with 18 bases between them. This CDR3 spans 15 amino acids. The CDR3 region is CATQASRVGNQPQHF. In nucleotides, the CDR3 is TGTGCCACACAGGCTTCCAGGGTGGGCAATCAGCCCCAGCATTTT.

V and J are TRBV11-3 and TRBJ2-1; 7 bases match TRBD2. The junction had 14 bases not matched to a gene; V was cut back by 3 bases and J by 9 bases. This CDR3 is built from 16 residues. Germline V gene data show CDR1 as SGHNT and CDR2 as YENEEA. For the CDR3, the DNA is TGTGCCAGCAGCTTTGGAGGGGAAGCGGGATACGGTGAGCAGTTCTTC. This sequence encodes CASSFGGEAGYGEQFF.

The chain has TRBV5-6 and TRBJ1-3; D possibly corresponds to TRBD1 (5 bases). This CDR3 spans 16 amino acids. Trimming took 0 bases from V and 0 from J, leaving 10 bases between them. Germline values: CDR1 SGHDT, CDR2 YYEEEE. In nucleotides, the CDR3 is TGTGCCAGCAGCTTGGCCGGTCAGGGCTCTGGAAACACCATATATTTT. Its translation is CASSLAGQGSGNTIYF.

This clone was picked up one time. The V call is TRBV5-1, the J call TRBJ2-3; D uncertain. This CDR3 spans 14 amino acids. The germline gives CDR1 SGHRS, CDR2 YFSETQ. Trimming cost V 0 bases and J 4 bases, with 9 bases left between them. CDR3 region: CASSLDGRPDTQYF. CDR3 nucleotides: TGCGCCAGCAGCTTGGATGGCCGCCCAGATACGCAGTATTTT.